This T cell receptor beta chain was captured by sequencing in a study of blood T cell repertoires in COVID-19. On the study more broadly: Collection of acute and convalescent COVID-19 samples took place in the United States, Italy and Spain. T cells, B-cell-depleted T cells, or PBMCs provided the cDNA or gDNA that served as material.

As handled by the study authors: Estimated nucleated cell counts came from reference gene primer amplification. Assay used: immunoSEQ multiplex PCR; TCRdb lists only in-frame clones, some missing. V and J calls and clone size are given by that table; D and trimming were obtained from the DNA. The table includes 280,000 or so clones, over 75% detected once. This CDR3 is built from 15 residues. Germline CDR1 is LNHDA and CDR2 is SQIVND (reference sequence). Trimming took 3 bases from V and 3 from J, leaving 14 bases between them. The sequence came from an older woman with acute or convalescent COVID-19. The rearrangement joins TRBV19 to TRBJ1-2, with D possibly matching TRBD1 (6 bases). The specimen was peripheral blood. CDR3 in DNA: TGTGCCAGTAGTATTGGGGGACAAGGATACTATGGCTACACCTTC. This translates into CASSIGGQGYYGYTF.